This record looks at one T cell receptor (beta chain) sequence and its context. Its specificity is not known. TRB rearrangements spanning V, D and J were amplified using mixed TRB-A/B primers. TCRdb re-derived calls from the multiplex PCR reads in MiXCR, one entry per CDR3 protein. The sample records fewer than 15,000 distinct CDR3 sequences, about a quarter being singletons. TCR beta rearrangements were amplified from peripheral blood genomic DNA. This entry is derived from a study of T cell repertoires in aging, cancer and after chemotherapy. The germline V gene encodes CDR1 SGHTA and CDR2 FQGTGA. The CDR3 extends over 12 amino acids. Trimming shortened V by 3 bases and J by 8 bases, and 11 bases separated the two germline ends. General study findings and limits: Compared with age-matched healthy donors, untreated hematological or solid cancer patients showed higher blood TCR clonality. In cancer patients, declining TCR diversity with age involved lost richness and lost evenness.

The rearrangement links TRBV7-3 to TRBJ2-7; tentative D call: TRBD2 (6 bases). The sequence was obtained from a human donor in good health. Sequences were obtained from blood. The CDR3 bases are TGTGCCAGCAGCTTGGGGGGAGGCAAGCAGTACTTC. Protein product: CASSLGGGKQYF.